The present T cell receptor (beta chain) was sequenced within a study of OX40 agonist ivuxolimab in advanced cancers. TCRdb keeps only in-frame clones here, not all; method: immunoSEQ multiplex PCR. The repertoire holds under 40,000 clones, with roughly 80% as singletons. The CDR3 contains 13 residues. Deletions cut 1 base from V and 7 bases from J, with 10 bases between. Germline CDR1 is KGHSH and CDR2 is LQKENI. The rearrangement joins TRBV18 to TRBJ1-2; D is unclear. The sequence derives from an adult with an advanced solid tumor such as melanoma, head and neck, liver or kidney cancer. The source material was CD4+ or CD8+ T cells sorted from blood, sampled in a trial of the OX40 agonist ivuxolimab. The CDR3 sequence is CASSPLTNVGYTF. In DNA, the CDR3 is TGTGCCAGCTCACCACTTACGAATGTTGGCTACACCTTC.